This T cell receptor beta chain was observed in a study of blood T cell repertoires in COVID-19. Assignment of participants to cohorts was predicated upon participant-reported clinical history. Per the germline V gene, CDR1 is MDHEN and CDR2 is SYDVKM. The CDR3 spans 17 residues. The V and J ends lost 1 base and 4 bases, in that order; junction bases with no gene match: 11. Under the authors' procedure: The assay estimated nucleated cells by amplifying reference gene primers. Using immunoSEQ multiplex PCR, the repertoire was profiled, and TCRdb retains in-frame clones only, with some absent. V, J and clone size were drawn from that table, and D and trimming were deduced from the DNA. The profile shows roughly 180,000 clones, approximately 82% of them singletons. The sample holds one count of this clone.

The V gene is TRBV28, the J gene TRBJ2-7; 9 positions match TRBD1. The sequence derives from a man aged 60-69 years who had recovered from COVID-19. The sample taken for sequencing was PBMCs or T cells enriched from blood (not recorded which). The CDR3 sequence: CASSLYRTGQGIYEQYF. The CDR3 nucleotides read TGTGCCAGCAGTTTATACCGCACCGGACAGGGGATATACGAGCAGTACTTC.